Presented here are 23 T cell receptor beta chains from one specimen sequenced in a study of OX40 agonist ivuxolimab in advanced cancers. Libraries came from the immunoSEQ multiplex PCR assay. TCRdb took this table from immuneACCESS and kept in-frame rearrangements with V and J called. Such tables lack part of the clones; where checked against another copy, unresolved V genes explain under half of the gap, and the rest is unexplained. The sample table lists about 22,000 clones, around 84% of them with a count of one. Of the sample, about 35% falls within the top ten clones. Sequenced material: CD4+ or CD8+ T cells sorted from blood, taken in a trial of the OX40 agonist ivuxolimab. The receptor set was obtained from an adult with an advanced solid tumor such as melanoma, head and neck, liver or kidney cancer.

V and J are TRBV9 and TRBJ2-1, with TRBD2 matching 7 bases. Trimming cost V 4 bases and J 0 bases; bases outside gene matches: 4. Germline V gene data show CDR1 as SGDLS and CDR2 as YYNGEE. The CDR3 has 15 amino acids. The CDR3 DNA reads TGTGCCAGCAGCACTAGCGTCCACTCCTACAATGAGCAGTTCTTC. It encodes CASSTSVHSYNEQFF.

J is TRBJ2-1 and V is TRBV15; 16 bases line up with TRBD2. Looked up from germline, CDR1 is LNHNV and CDR2 is YYDKDF (reference sequence). The CDR3 covers 20 residues. J was trimmed by 8 bases and V by 7 bases; bases with no gene match: 20. The chain's CDR3 is CATTSSEAGTSGRAGDEQFF. DNA for the CDR3: TGTGCCACCACCTCCTCGGAAGCAGGGACTAGCGGGAGGGCCGGAGATGAGCAGTTCTTC.

The V and J genes are TRBV28 and TRBJ2-1; TRBD2 might be the D (6 bases). This CDR3 has 15 amino acids. The germline V gene encodes CDR1 MDHEN and CDR2 SYDVKM. Trimming shortened V by 3 bases and J by 14 bases, and 23 bases separated the two germline ends. The CDR3: CASSFSSWGEHGEFF. CDR3 DNA sequence: TGTGCCAGCAGTTTCAGTTCCTGGGGGGAGCATGGAGAGTTCTTC.

This sequence joins TRBV30 and TRBJ1-3; the D is unclear. Trimming cost V 3 bases and J 0 bases, with 6 bases left between them. This CDR3 region has 13 residues. From germline, CDR1 is GTSNPN and CDR2 SVGIG (reference sequence). CDR3 loop: CAWRRDSGNTIYF. CDR3 DNA: TGTGCCTGGAGACGGGACTCTGGAAACACCATATATTTT.

V and J are TRBV7-9 and TRBJ2-3; TRBD1 might be the D (6 bases). Germline V lookup: CDR1 SEHNR, CDR2 FQNEAQ (reference sequence). This CDR3 has 15 residues. V was cut by 3 bases and J by 6 bases, with 16 bases left in between. The chain's CDR3 is CASSLPQGRGDTQYF. The CDR3 DNA reads TGTGCCAGCAGCTTGCCCCAGGGAAGGGGGGATACGCAGTATTTT.

This chain connects TRBV5-8 to TRBJ1-1; no reliable D call. Germline V CDR1 and CDR2: SGHTS, YDEGEE. The V end was cut by 7 bases, the J end by 5 bases, with 12 bases between. This CDR3 comprises 12 residues. The CDR3 nucleotides read TGTGCCAGCGGAGGCCTCTCAACTGAAGCTTTCTTT. The encoded protein is CASGGLSTEAFF.

This clone came up a few times. CDR3 sequence (DNA): TGTGCCAGCGGGCCAAACACTGAAGCTTTCTTT. This codes for CASGPNTEAFF. The gene calls are TRBV27 and TRBJ1-1, with D unclear. Germline CDR1 MNHEY, CDR2 SMNVEV (reference sequence). This CDR3 is 11 amino acids long. V lost 8 bases and J 2 bases, leaving 6 bases between the germline ends.

The chain couples TRBV7-3 to TRBJ2-1; D perhaps matches TRBD2 (6 bases). The CDR3 contains 14 residues. Germline loops: CDR1 SGHTA, CDR2 FQGTGA. V was shortened by 4 bases and J by 4 bases, with 11 bases between the two germline ends. CDR3 sequence reads: CASSYSSGYNEQFF. The CDR3 region has the DNA TGTGCCAGCAGCTATTCGAGCGGGTACAATGAGCAGTTCTTC.

This chain joins TRBV28 and TRBJ2-7; 10 bases align to TRBD1. CDR1 and CDR2 from the germline V gene are MDHEN and SYDVKM. The J segment lost 4 bases and the V segment lost 5 bases, leaving 11 bases of the junction unmatched. CDR3 length: 16 residues. The CDR3: CASSRNRDRGRYEQYF. The CDR3 coding sequence is TGTGCCAGCAGTCGAAACCGGGACAGGGGACGATACGAGCAGTACTTC.

The chain combines TRBV15 with TRBJ1-1; no definite D call. The V end was cut by 5 bases, the J end by 3 bases, with 10 bases between. CDR1 LNHNV and CDR2 YYDKDF come from the germline V gene (reference sequence). This CDR3 is 13 amino acids long. CDR3 coding DNA: TGTGCCACCAGCCCTGACGGGGACACTGAAGCTTTCTTT. It yields the protein CATSPDGDTEAFF.

The chain links TRBV6-6 to TRBJ2-1, with D unresolved. V lost 0 bases and J lost 5, with 11 bases in between. The germline V gene encodes CDR1 MNHNY and CDR2 SVGAGI (reference sequence). The CDR3 length is 15 residues. As DNA, the CDR3 is TGTGCCAGCAGTTACTCCACCTTTAGTGACAATGAGCAGTTCTTC. Its protein product is CASSYSTFSDNEQFF.

Remarks on this clone: At the DNA level, this CDR3 is encoded by other sequences in the same sample as well. The V call is TRBV6-5, the J call TRBJ1-2; D gene uncertain. Germline-derived CDR1 and CDR2 are MNHEY and SVGAGI. The CDR3 runs 13 residues. V was clipped by 6 bases and J by 0 bases, with 8 bases between them. This chain's CDR3 is CASSPHPNYGYTF. CDR3 nucleotide sequence: TGTGCCAGCAGCCCTCATCCTAACTATGGCTACACCTTC.

The CDR3: CATSRDSLRDRGSGYTF. In nucleotides, the CDR3 is TGTGCCACCAGCAGAGATTCCTTAAGGGACAGGGGCAGCGGCTACACCTTC. The chain links TRBV15 to TRBJ1-2, with 10 positions matching TRBD1. V shed 0 bases, J shed 8 bases, and the junction held 12 bases outside the gene matches. Germline V gives CDR1 LNHNV, CDR2 YYDKDF (reference sequence). CDR3 size: 17 residues.

This clone has only a few counts. This sequence joins TRBV6-5 and TRBJ1-2; D not resolved. The CDR3 extends over 13 amino acids. V gave up 2 bases and J gave up 7 bases, with 11 bases separating them. Germline V gives CDR1 MNHEY, CDR2 SVGAGI. CDR3 DNA sequence: TGTGCCAGCAGTTACAAGGCGGCTGGTGGCTACACCTTC. The encoded protein is CASSYKAAGGYTF.

The gene calls are TRBV7-8 and TRBJ2-1; 7 positions match TRBD2. V dropped 5 bases and J dropped 8; count of bases not matched to a gene: 6. The germline gives CDR1 SGHVS, CDR2 FQNEAQ. The CDR3 is 13 residues long. The CDR3 DNA reads as TGTGCCAGCAGCCCCGAGGGAGGGGATGAGCAGTTCTTC. Amino acids: CASSPEGGDEQFF.

V gene TRBV11-1 combines with J gene TRBJ2-7; D perhaps matches TRBD2 (5 bases). The V and J ends lost 2 bases and 6 bases respectively, with 17 bases between them. The CDR3 totals 15 residues. CDR1 is SGHAT, CDR2 FQDESV, per germline (reference sequence). CDR3 protein: CASSLSSGYVVEQYF. CDR3 nucleotides: TGTGCCAGCAGCTTATCGTCGGGATATGTTGTCGAGCAGTACTTC.

The gene calls are TRBV27 and TRBJ2-6; D perhaps matches TRBD1 (6 bases). There are 16 residues in the CDR3. V dropped 3 bases and J dropped 0 bases, with 9 bases sitting between them. The V gene's germline CDR1 is MNHEY and CDR2 SMNVEV (reference sequence). CDR3 loop: CASSLGHVSGANVLTF. The CDR3 bases are TGTGCCAGCAGTTTGGGACATGTCTCTGGGGCCAACGTCCTGACTTTC.

This clone was observed a handful of times. The chain has TRBV6-4 and TRBJ2-3; D unclear. Trimming pared 0 bases from V and 3 bases from J, leaving 4 bases between. This CDR3 has 13 residues. Germline V gives CDR1 MRHNA, CDR2 SNTAGT. CDR3 loop: CASSDSETDTQYF. The DNA of the CDR3 is TGTGCCAGCAGTGACTCGGAAACAGATACGCAGTATTTT.

The chain is built from TRBV6-5 and TRBJ2-2; D call uncertain. V was shortened by 2 bases and J by 4 bases, with 5 bases between the two germline ends. Germline CDR1 is MNHEY and CDR2 is SVGAGI. The CDR3 is 13 residues long. CDR3 DNA sequence: TGTGCCAGCAGTTACGGAAGCACCGGGGAGCTGTTTTTT. It is translated as CASSYGSTGELFF.

This chain connects TRBV19 to TRBJ2-7; 11 positions agree with TRBD2. The CDR3 has 14 residues. V dropped 8 bases and J dropped 4; count of bases not matched to a gene: 7. CDR1 LNHDA and CDR2 SQIVND come from the germline V gene (reference sequence). The CDR3 coding sequence is TGTGCCAGTGCTCCTAGCGGGAGGTCTTACGAGCAGTACTTC. It yields the protein CASAPSGRSYEQYF.

In its sample, this clone was seen a few times. The chain recombines TRBV6-1 with TRBJ2-7; the match to TRBD1 covers 7 bases. This CDR3 has 15 amino acids. Germline loops: CDR1 MNHNS, CDR2 SASEGT. The V gene end was trimmed by 4 bases and the J gene end by 4 bases; junction bases not matched to a gene: 10. The CDR3 protein is CASSAFDRARYEQYF. CDR3 coding DNA: TGTGCCAGCAGTGCGTTCGACAGGGCGAGGTACGAGCAGTACTTC.

V is TRBV14 and J is TRBJ1-2; D call uncertain. Germline V gene lookup returns CDR1 SGHDN and CDR2 FVKESK. The CDR3 length is 13 residues. V dropped 1 base and J dropped 5 bases, with 8 bases sitting between them. The CDR3 reads CASSQVVWYGYTF. In DNA form, the CDR3 reads TGTGCCAGCAGCCAAGTCGTGTGGTATGGCTACACCTTC. Combining the CDR3 with reference TRBV14 and TRBJ1-2 gives the whole variable domain EAGVTQFPSHSVIEKGQTVTLRCDPISGHDNLYWYRRVMGKEIKFLLHFVKESKQDESGMPNNRFLAERTGGTYSTLKVQPAELEDSGVYFCASSQVVWYGYTFGSGTRLTVV.

V usage is TRBV28 and J usage is TRBJ1-1; D possibly corresponds to TRBD1 (5 bases). This CDR3 spans 14 amino acids. Germline CDR1 reads MDHEN; CDR2 reads SYDVKM. V was clipped by 7 bases and J by 0 bases, with 12 bases between them. The CDR3 reads CASTTGLLNTEAFF. The CDR3 DNA reads TGTGCCAGCACCACGGGACTCTTGAACACTGAAGCTTTCTTT. Looking up the rest from reference TRBV28 and TRBJ1-1 gives the full variable domain: DVKVTQSSRYLVKRTGEKVFLECVQDMDHENMFWYRQDPGLGLRLIYFSYDVKMKEKGDIPEGYSVSREKKERFSLILESASTNQTSMYLCASTTGLLNTEAFFGQGTRLTVV.